This T cell receptor (beta chain) was found in a study of blood T cell repertoires in COVID-19. Across the study: Samples taken during acute and convalescent COVID-19 were collected in the United States, Italy and Spain. The analysed material was cDNA or gDNA that came from T cells, B-cell-depleted T cells, or PBMCs.

The CDR3 runs 16 residues. The V end was cut by 6 bases, the J end by 3 bases, with 20 bases between. In the authors' methods: Reference gene primer amplification gave nucleated cell count estimates. Produced via immunoSEQ multiplex PCR; TCRdb's table is partial and in-frame only. V and J calls and clone size are given by that table; D and trimming were obtained from the DNA. This table holds roughly 200,000 clones, 65% to 85% found once. The clonotype originates from a man in his forties or fifties with active or convalescent COVID-19. This chain joins TRBV6-7 and TRBJ1-2, with a weak D call TRBD1 (6 bases). Being an ORF, TRBV6-7 has a function that is uncertain. Material for sequencing was peripheral blood. This CDR3 is CASRTGGEGMDYGYTF. CDR3 in DNA: TGTGCCAGCAGGACAGGTGGGGAGGGGATGGACTATGGCTACACCTTC.